A single sample gave rise to the 15 T cell receptor beta chains below, sequenced in a study of cytomegalovirus exposure and HLA in healthy donors. PCR involved 60 Vbeta and 13 Jbeta primers. The table came from immunoSEQ multiplex PCR; TCRdb's copy has only in-frame clones and leaves some out. The data contain approximately 110,000 clones, 73% of them singletons. The sequencing sample was made of PBMCs. Receptors originate from a middle-aged woman in good health and CMV-seronegative.

This rearrangement joins TRBV7-3 to TRBJ2-3; 12 bases are shared with TRBD2. J was trimmed by 6 bases and V by 5 bases; bases with no gene match: 15. Germline assignment: CDR1 SGHTA and CDR2 FQGTGA. The CDR3 runs to 18 residues. The CDR3 reads CASSPTPLAGGLGDTQYF. The DNA for the CDR3 is TGTGCCAGCAGCCCTACCCCCCTAGCGGGGGGGCTAGGGGATACGCAGTATTTT.

The chain is built from TRBV6-6 and TRBJ1-2, with 7 bases lining up with TRBD1. The germline CDR1 and CDR2 sequences are MNHNY and SVGAGI (reference sequence). CDR3 length equals 16 residues. The J segment lost 4 bases and the V segment lost 2 bases, leaving 10 bases of the junction unmatched. The CDR3 nucleotides read TGTGCCAGCAGTTACAATCCCGGGACAGATTCCTATGGCTACACCTTC. Residues: CASSYNPGTDSYGYTF.

A few counts support this clone. At one end the junction does not follow the germline gene, possibly because of a read error. The rearrangement uses TRBV7-9 and TRBJ2-7, with D uncertain. There are 11 residues in the CDR3. Germline-derived CDR1 and CDR2 are SEHNR and FQNEAQ (reference sequence). CDR3 residues: CSSSLAYEQYF. CDR3 bases: TGTTCCAGCAGCTTGGCTTACGAGCAGTACTTC.

DNA of the CDR3: TGTGCCAGCAGACACAGGGCGTACTCTGGAAACACCATATATTTT. Its protein product is CASRHRAYSGNTIYF. V and J are TRBV6-5 and TRBJ1-3; perhaps TRBD1 as D (6 bases). Germline V gives CDR1 MNHEY, CDR2 SVGAGI. The germline V and J ends were trimmed by 6 bases and 0 bases, with 12 bases remaining between them. The CDR3 length is 15 residues.

The chain has TRBV9 and TRBJ2-5; 9 bases are shared with TRBD1. The CDR3 runs 16 residues. V was clipped by 0 bases and J by 2 bases; unmatched bases: 5. CDR1 and CDR2 from the germline V gene are SGDLS and YYNGEE. CDR3 sequence: CASSVGGQGGQETQYF. Written as DNA, the CDR3 is TGTGCCAGCAGCGTAGGGGGACAGGGAGGTCAAGAGACCCAGTACTTC.

This clone is a singleton in its sample. The rearrangement links TRBV7-2 to TRBJ1-2; TRBD1 aligns across 7 bases. The CDR3 runs 14 residues. The J segment lost 1 base and the V segment lost 8 bases, leaving 7 bases of the junction unmatched. Germline loops: CDR1 SGHTA, CDR2 FQGNSA. This chain's CDR3 is CASFTTGVNYGYTF. CDR3 DNA sequence: TGTGCCAGCTTCACCACAGGGGTTAACTATGGCTACACCTTC.

This clone was seen only once. A read error may produce the germline difference seen at one junction end. The same CDR3 is also encoded by other DNA sequences in this sample. V is TRBV19 and J is TRBJ2-2, with 8 bases that match TRBD1. Germline values: CDR1 LNHDA, CDR2 SQIVND (reference sequence). The CDR3 totals 17 residues. The CDR3 coding sequence is TGTGCCAGTAGTATGTGGACAGGGCGTTCAGGCACCGGAGAGCTGTTTTTT. It translates to CASSMWTGRSGTGELFF.

This clone was recorded only once. J is TRBJ1-5 and V is TRBV19, with TRBD1 matching 7 bases. From germline, CDR1 is LNHDA and CDR2 SQIVND (reference sequence). There are 12 residues in the CDR3. CDR3 in amino acids: CASRQGVQPQHF. The DNA for the CDR3 is TGTGCTTCTAGACAGGGTGTTCAGCCCCAGCATTTT.

This chain links TRBV5-6 with TRBJ2-7; D is uncertain. This CDR3 is built from 13 residues. Germline-derived CDR1 and CDR2 are SGHDT and YYEEEE. Trimming left V 2 bases short and J 2 bases short, with 8 bases between. The CDR3 region is CASSFQATYEQYF. The DNA for the CDR3 is TGTGCCAGCAGCTTTCAAGCCACCTACGAGCAGTACTTC. The full variable domain, with the rest looked up from reference TRBV5-6 and TRBJ2-7, is DAGVTQSPTHLIKTRGQQVTLRCSPKSGHDTVSWYQQALGQGPQFIFQYYEEEERQRGNFPDRFSGHQFPNYSSELNVNALLLGDSALYLCASSFQATYEQYFGPGTRLTVT.

V usage is TRBV6-6 and J usage is TRBJ1-5; TRBD1 agrees at 9 bases. Germline-derived CDR1 and CDR2 are MNHNY and SVGAGI (reference sequence). J lost 4 bases, V lost 6 bases, and 7 bases had no gene match. The CDR3 covers 15 residues. CDR3: CASRPGQGGNQPQHF. The DNA for the CDR3 is TGTGCCAGCAGACCGGGACAGGGAGGGAATCAGCCCCAGCATTTT.

This clone was observed a few times. The chain combines TRBV19 with TRBJ2-6; tentative D call: TRBD1 (5 bases). Germline V CDR1 and CDR2: LNHDA, SQIVND (reference sequence). The CDR3 has 16 residues. Trimming removed 4 bases from V and 4 bases from J, with 14 bases in between. The CDR3 sequence: CASSRPTGSGANVLTF. The DNA for the CDR3 is TGTGCCAGTAGTAGGCCTACAGGATCCGGGGCCAACGTCCTGACTTTC.

With respect to this clone: At one boundary the junction diverges from the germline segment, which might be a read error. The V and J genes are TRBV4-1 and TRBJ2-1; a possible D gene is TRBD2 (6 bases). The CDR3 covers 15 residues. Germline CDR1 reads MGHRA; CDR2 reads YSYEKL. The CDR3, as DNA: TGCGCCGGCAGCCTAAGGACTAATTTTGGCAATGAGCAGTTCTTC. Encoded protein: CAGSLRTNFGNEQFF.

V usage is TRBV28 and J usage is TRBJ2-7, with D unclear. Trimming removed 7 bases at V and 3 bases at J, with 10 bases between. The CDR3 loop spans 12 amino acids. CDR1 MDHEN and CDR2 SYDVKM come from the germline V gene. CDR3 amino acids: CASNRSGYEQYF. The DNA of the CDR3 is TGTGCCAGCAATCGGTCCGGCTACGAGCAGTACTTC.

This chain joins TRBV2 and TRBJ2-3, with D tentatively TRBD1 (6 bases). Between the trimmed V and J ends, which lost 4 bases and 5 bases, there was a span of 13 bases. CDR3 length: 14 residues. CDR1 and CDR2 (germline): SNHLY, FYNNEI. For the CDR3, the DNA is TGTGCCAGCAGTGTTGCACAGGGTATAGATACGCAGTATTTT. Translating gives CASSVAQGIDTQYF.

The chain combines TRBV5-4 with TRBJ2-2, with no clear D. This CDR3 has 16 residues. The ends were cut back, 4 bases at V and 0 bases at J, with 13 bases in the middle. CDR1 SGHNT and CDR2 YYREEE come from the germline V gene (reference sequence). CDR3 coding DNA: TGTGCCAGCAGCCCCTTGGGCCGCGCGAACACCGGGGAGCTGTTTTTT. Its protein is CASSPLGRANTGELFF.